These T cell receptor beta chains were read from a single sample in a study of cytomegalovirus exposure and HLA in healthy donors. Assay: immunoSEQ multiplex PCR; the TCRdb copy retains only in-frame clones and omits some. The sample lists about 130,000 clones, around 86% occurring once. What was sequenced was PBMCs. All receptors come from a man younger than 35 in good health and CMV-seronegative. Each CDR3 is given with its conserved first and last residue. A D gene is named only where the DNA matches it firmly. Size is omitted from some rows. Given values are once, few, many or a class for expanded clones.

D,V,size,J,DNA,CDR3
TRBD2,TRBV5-1,-,TRBJ2-4,TGCGCCAGCAGCTCAGGGACTAGCGGGCTATTAGCCAAAAACATTCAGTACTTC,CASSSGTSGLLAKNIQYF
TRBD1,TRBV5-1,-,TRBJ2-7,TGCGCCAGCGGAAGGGACAGGGGGCGTTTAGGTTCCTACGAGCAGTACTTC,CASGRDRGRLGSYEQYF
TRBD2,TRBV27,many,TRBJ2-1,TGTGCCAGCAGTTTCCTCTCAGCGGGGGCGGGGAATGAGCAGTTCTTC,CASSFLSAGAGNEQFF
-,TRBV7-8,-,TRBJ2-1,TGTGCCAGCAGCCTATCTTACAATGAGCAGTTCTTC,CASSLSYNEQFF
-,TRBV4-3,-,TRBJ2-7,TGCGCCAGCAGCCGGGGGGACGGAGGTCAACCCGAGCAGTACTTC,CASSRGDGGQPEQYF
TRBD1,TRBV29-1,once,TRBJ1-1,TGCAGCGCAGAAACAGGGGGCATTGAGGCTTTCTTT,CSAETGGIEAFF
-,TRBV4-3,-,TRBJ1-2,TGCGCCAGCAGCCAAGAAATACAGAGTAGCTACACCTTC,CASSQEIQSSYTF
-,TRBV4-1,-,TRBJ1-3,TGCGCCAGCAGCCACGGAGCACAGGGTACTGGAAACACCATATATTTT,CASSHGAQGTGNTIYF
-,TRBV5-4,-,TRBJ2-7,TGTGCCAGCAGCTTGGGACGATACTACGAGCAGTACTTC,CASSLGRYYEQYF
-,TRBV27,-,TRBJ1-1,TGTGCCACCGAAACTAGCACTGAAGCTTTCTTT,CATETSTEAFF
-,TRBV29-1,-,TRBJ2-2,TGCAGCGTTGAAAGAAGATCAGCCGGGGAGCTGTTTTTT,CSVERRSAGELFF
-,TRBV27,-,TRBJ1-3,TGTGCCAGCAGTTTATCAAGGGGTATCTCTGGAAACACCATATATTTT,CASSLSRGISGNTIYF
-,TRBV2,-,TRBJ2-5,TGTGCCAGCTTCCCGTCGACCTCCTGGGAGGCCCAGTACTTC,CASFPSTSWEAQYF
-,TRBV5-4,-,TRBJ1-2,TGTGCCAGCAGCTTGTCAGGGCGGCAGGGACACTACTATGGCTACACCTTC,CASSLSGRQGHYYGYTF
-,TRBV2,-,TRBJ1-6,TGTGCCAGCGGGCGGGAAACACCCCTCCACTTT,CASGRETPLHF
TRBD2,TRBV4-1,-,TRBJ2-3,TGCGCCAGCAGCCACGCATCTAGCGGGGGCACAGATACGCAGTATTTT,CASSHASSGGTDTQYF
-,TRBV29-1,-,TRBJ1-3,TGCAGCGTTCCGGGGGGGGGTCACACCATATATTTT,CSVPGGGHTIYF
-,TRBV6-1,few,TRBJ2-7,TGTGCCAGCAGCCTCCGAGAGAACGAGCAGTACTTC,CASSLRENEQYF
-,TRBV5-6,-,TRBJ2-7,TGTGCCAGCAGCCTGGGACACATCTACGAGCAGTACTTC,CASSLGHIYEQYF
-,TRBV7-2,-,TRBJ1-1,TGTGCCAGCAGCTTAGCTCTCCAGGGCGACACTGAAGCTTTCTTT,CASSLALQGDTEAFF
-,TRBV5-6,few,TRBJ2-1,TGTGCCGTCTCGGACAGCGCCTACAATGAGCAGTTCTTC,CAVSDSAYNEQFF
TRBD1,TRBV4-3,-,TRBJ2-7,TGCGCCAGCACCAGAGATCCGGGACAGGGCTACGAGCAGTACTTC,CASTRDPGQGYEQYF
-,TRBV2,-,TRBJ1-6,TGTGCCAGCAGTGAGACGAGGGCCTCCGATTCACCCCTCCACTTT,CASSETRASDSPLHF
-,TRBV5-4,-,TRBJ1-1,TGTGCCAGCAGCTTGGACTCGCAGGTGCTCGGCGAAGCTTTCTTT,CASSLDSQVLGEAFF
-,TRBV27,-,TRBJ2-6,TGTGCCAGCAGTTTTAGTGCCTATACGTACTCTGGGGCCAACGTCCTGACTTTC,CASSFSAYTYSGANVLTF
-,TRBV2,once,TRBJ2-5,TGTGCCAGCAGGTTCAGGGGCGGGGAGACCCAGTACTTC,CASRFRGGETQYF
-,TRBV15,-,TRBJ1-1,TGTGCCACCAGCGCCCAGATGAACACTGAAGCTTTCTTT,CATSAQMNTEAFF
-,TRBV6-4,-,TRBJ2-6,TGTGCCAGCAGTGACTCACAGGGTGGGGCCAACGTCCTGACTTTC,CASSDSQGGANVLTF
TRBD2,TRBV7-2,-,TRBJ2-5,TGTGCCAGCAGCGTCGCTAGCGGGGGGGCTCCAGAGACCCAGTACTTC,CASSVASGGAPETQYF
-,TRBV4-1,-,TRBJ2-2,TGCGCCAGCAACCCGGGGAACACCGGGGAGCTGTTTTTT,CASNPGNTGELFF
TRBD1,TRBV27,-,TRBJ1-3,TGTGCCAGCAGTTTATCCCCCGACAGGGCGAGCTCTGGAAACACCATATATTTT,CASSLSPDRASSGNTIYF
TRBD1,TRBV7-9,-,TRBJ1-4,TGTGCCAGCAGCCAGGGGGCAGGGGAAAAACTGTTTTTT,CASSQGAGEKLFF
TRBD1,TRBV9,-,TRBJ1-6,TGTGCCAGCAGCGACAGGGGCCAGGGTCCCCTCCACTTT,CASSDRGQGPLHF
-,TRBV19,-,TRBJ2-7,TGTGCCAGTAGTATAGGGAGGGGCGAGCAGTACTTC,CASSIGRGEQYF
-,TRBV5-1,-,TRBJ1-1,TGCGCCAGCAGCGCCTTCGACAGCATTGAAGCTTTCTTT,CASSAFDSIEAFF
TRBD1,TRBV6-5,-,TRBJ2-4,TGTGCCAGCAGTTACTCGAGACAGGGGGCCAAAAACATTCAGTACTTC,CASSYSRQGAKNIQYF
TRBD1,TRBV11-3,few,TRBJ2-1,TGTGCCAGCAGCTTAGCAGGGGGCTGGGGTGAGCAGTTCTTC,CASSLAGGWGEQFF
TRBD1,TRBV29-1,-,TRBJ1-1,TGCAGCGTTGAAGATCCGGACAGGTTGCCTGAAGCTTTCTTT,CSVEDPDRLPEAFF
-,TRBV20-1,-,TRBJ2-5,TGCAGTGCCCCGGAGACCCAGTACTTC,CSAPETQYF
-,TRBV7-9,-,TRBJ1-1,TGTGCCAGCAGCGAGGTTATGAACACTGAAGCTTTCTTT,CASSEVMNTEAFF
TRBD2,TRBV5-1,-,TRBJ2-1,TGCGCCAGCAGCTTGGGCCTAGCGGTCTCCTACAATGAGCAGTTCTTC,CASSLGLAVSYNEQFF
TRBD2,TRBV6-5,-,TRBJ2-3,TGTGCCAGCCGAGCTAGCGGGGGGCGCACAGATACGCAGTATTTT,CASRASGGRTDTQYF
-,TRBV10-1,once,TRBJ1-3,TGCGCCAGCAGTGAGTCGGGGCAGGGCTCTGGAAACACCATATATTTT,CASSESGQGSGNTIYF
-,TRBV10-3,-,TRBJ1-1,TGTGCCATCAGGTCCGGGACACTCGGCCAGATGAACACTGAAGCTTTCTTT,CAIRSGTLGQMNTEAFF
-,TRBV21-1,-,TRBJ2-2,TGTGCCAGCAGCAGGGCCGGATCCCAGAGTTTAGAGGGGGAGCTGTTTTTT,CASSRAGSQSLEGELFF
TRBD2,TRBV4-2,-,TRBJ2-7,TGTGCCAGCAGCCAAGACCCTCCCGGGACTAGCGGGGCCTACGAGCAGTACTTC,CASSQDPPGTSGAYEQYF
-,TRBV29-1,-,TRBJ1-1,TGCAGCGTAAGCAAGAGGACTGAAGCTTTCTTT,CSVSKRTEAFF
-,TRBV12-5,-,TRBJ2-7,TGTGCTAGTGGTCTCCTGGGGCTCGAGCAGTACTTC,CASGLLGLEQYF
-,TRBV9,-,TRBJ1-2,TGTGCCAGCACCACCGACAGCTATGGCTACACCTTC,CASTTDSYGYTF
-,TRBV9,-,TRBJ1-1,TGTGCCAGCAGCGTAGGCAGGGCAACTGAAGCTTTCTTT,CASSVGRATEAFF
TRBD2,TRBV6-5,-,TRBJ2-1,TGTGCCAGCAGTTATGGGCTAGCGGCCTACAATGAGCAGTTCTTC,CASSYGLAAYNEQFF
-,TRBV30,-,TRBJ2-1,TGTGCCTGGGACAACAACAATGAGCAGTTCTTC,CAWDNNNEQFF
TRBD1,TRBV28,-,TRBJ2-7,TGTGCCAGCAGTTTGCCCGACAGGGGGCGAGGGTACGAGCAGTACTTC,CASSLPDRGRGYEQYF
TRBD1,TRBV18,-,TRBJ1-1,TGTGCCAGCTCCGGACAGGGGGCGAGAACTGAAGCTTTCTTT,CASSGQGARTEAFF
TRBD2,TRBV30,-,TRBJ2-5,TGTGCCTGGAGTGTACAAGGGGGTAGCGGGGAAGAGACCCAGTACTTC,CAWSVQGGSGEETQYF
-,TRBV7-2,-,TRBJ1-5,TGTGCCAGCAGCCCGATCGTGAGAGTACAGCCCCAGCATTTT,CASSPIVRVQPQHF
-,TRBV9,-,TRBJ2-1,TGTGCCAGCAACGAAGGGGTGGGGTCCTACAATGAGCAGTTCTTC,CASNEGVGSYNEQFF
TRBD1,TRBV30,once,TRBJ1-6,TGTGCCTGGACCCAGCGACAGGGGAGGAATTCACCCCTCCACTTT,CAWTQRQGRNSPLHF
-,TRBV6-1,-,TRBJ1-1,TGTGCCAGCAGACCCGACAGAAGTGAAGCTTTCTTT,CASRPDRSEAFF
-,TRBV13,-,TRBJ1-1,TGTGCCAGCAGCCGTACAGGGAGGAACACTGAAGCTTTCTTT,CASSRTGRNTEAFF